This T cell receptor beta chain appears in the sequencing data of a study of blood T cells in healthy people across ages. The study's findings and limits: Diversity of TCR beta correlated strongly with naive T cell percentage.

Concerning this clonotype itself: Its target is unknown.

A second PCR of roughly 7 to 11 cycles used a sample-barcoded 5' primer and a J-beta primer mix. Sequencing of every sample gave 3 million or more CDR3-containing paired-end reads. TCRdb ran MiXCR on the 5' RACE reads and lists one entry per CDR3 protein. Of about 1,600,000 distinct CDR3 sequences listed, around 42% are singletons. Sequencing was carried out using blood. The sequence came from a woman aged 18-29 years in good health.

For the CDR3, the DNA is TGCGCCAGCAGTGCAGGGGAGATGGATGGCTACACCTTC. It translates to CASSAGEMDGYTF. The genes are TRBV5-1 and TRBJ1-2; tentatively, D is TRBD1 (6 bases). V was trimmed by 5 bases and J by 6 bases, leaving 14 bases between them. Germline CDR1 SGHRS, CDR2 YFSETQ. The CDR3 is 13 amino acids.